This TCR beta chain was retrieved from a study of cytomegalovirus exposure and HLA in healthy donors. General study points: Donor immune exposure was known only as CMV serostatus. There were some public TCRs occurring in many donors, but most TCR sequences were rare. An analysis that was carried out later associated 15,000 to 20,000 TCR beta sequences with HLA alleles at 0.05 false discovery rate. Reported findings show TCR beta sequences accurately forecast HLA-A and HLA-B alleles in most subjects.

Turning to this clone: Its specificity is unknown.

With 4 bases removed from V and 2 bases from J, the gap between germline ends came to 8 bases. Germline assignment: CDR1 MNHNY and CDR2 SVGAGI (reference sequence). The CDR3 runs 13 residues. PCR used 60 Vbeta primers and 13 Jbeta primers. Profiled with immunoSEQ multiplex PCR; TCRdb holds only in-frame clones, not every one. The sample totals tens of thousands of clones. This sequence joins TRBV6-6 and TRBJ2-5, with D unresolved. The source material was PBMCs. This receptor was identified in a male donor in good health and CMV-seronegative. The CDR3 here is CASSSLRQETQYF. DNA for the CDR3: TGTGCCAGCAGTTCGCTCAGACAAGAGACCCAGTACTTC.